These 13 T cell receptor beta chains were all obtained from the same sample, sequenced in a study of blood T cell repertoires in COVID-19. Data came from immunoSEQ multiplex PCR; TCRdb stores just in-frame clones and leaves some out. The sample lists approximately 90,000 clones, roughly 80% occurring once. Material for sequencing was peripheral blood. These receptors all come from a man aged 65-85 years with COVID-19, enrolled during active disease.

The chain joins TRBV11-1 to TRBJ1-1; D uncertain. The germline CDR1 and CDR2 sequences are SGHAT and FQDESV (reference sequence). CDR3 size: 14 residues. Trimming took 3 bases from V and 0 from J, leaving 8 bases between them. CDR3 loop: CASSFSPMNTEAFF. Here the CDR3 DNA reads TGTGCCAGCAGCTTCAGTCCGATGAACACTGAAGCTTTCTTT.

The J gene is TRBJ1-2, the V gene TRBV3-1 (or the pseudogene TRBV3-2), with D unclear. V lost 0 bases and J 7 bases, leaving 9 bases between the germline ends. The CDR3 covers 13 residues. Germline V lookup: CDR1 LGHDT, CDR2 YNNKEL (reference sequence). CDR3 sequence reads: CASSQDSRGGYTF. The CDR3 bases are TGTGCCAGCAGCCAAGATTCCCGCGGTGGCTACACCTTC.

As DNA, the CDR3 is TGTGCCAGCAGCCCGGCGGCGTATGAGACCCAGTACTTC. Its protein product is CASSPAAYETQYF. The rearrangement links TRBV7-3 to TRBJ2-5; no definite D call. The V end was cut by 5 bases, the J end by 5 bases, with 12 bases between. The CDR3 contains 13 residues. The germline CDR1 and CDR2 sequences are SGHTA and FQGTGA.

The chain has TRBV7-6 and TRBJ2-2, with TRBD2 as a possible D gene (6 bases). This CDR3 is built from 16 residues. Germline V lookup: CDR1 SGHVS, CDR2 FNYEAQ. V was trimmed by 1 base and J by 0 bases, leaving 9 bases between them. The CDR3 region is CASSLVGGANTGELFF. The CDR3 DNA sequence: TGTGCCAGCAGCTTAGTGGGAGGCGCGAACACCGGGGAGCTGTTTTTT.

The chain carries TRBV5-8 and TRBJ2-7, with no clear D. The CDR3 consists of 17 residues. Germline lookup yields CDR1 SGHTS and CDR2 YDEGEE. Trimming took 0 bases from V and 2 from J, leaving 18 bases between them. The CDR3 sequence is CASSLEDVVYPPYEQYF. As DNA, the CDR3 is TGTGCCAGCAGCTTGGAAGATGTGGTCTATCCCCCCTACGAGCAGTACTTC. Supplemented by reference TRBV5-8 and TRBJ2-7, the full variable domain reads EAGVTQSPTHLIKTRGQQATLRCSPISGHTSVYWYQQALGLGLQFLLWYDEGEERNRGNFPPRFSGRQFPNYSSELNVNALELEDSALYLCASSLEDVVYPPYEQYFGPGTRLTVT.

The genes are TRBV4-1 and TRBJ1-4; D might be TRBD1 (5 bases). CDR1 and CDR2 from the germline V gene are MGHRA and YSYEKL. The V gene lost 6 bases and the J gene lost 5 bases, with 10 bases spanning the gap. The CDR3 totals 13 residues. The CDR3 here is CASRDISNEKLFF. The DNA for the CDR3 is TGCGCCAGCAGGGACATTTCAAATGAAAAACTGTTTTTT.

The CDR3 spells CASSQPLIGTSQEQYF. The CDR3 coding sequence is TGTGCCAGCAGCCAGCCCTTAATCGGGACAAGTCAGGAGCAGTACTTC. V is TRBV7-9 and J is TRBJ2-7; a weak D match, TRBD1 (6 bases). V was trimmed by 5 bases and J by 7 bases, leaving 24 bases between them. Germline CDR1 SEHNR, CDR2 FQNEAQ (reference sequence). This CDR3 contains 16 residues.

The rearrangement links TRBV7-3 to TRBJ2-1, with no clear D. V was clipped by 3 bases and J by 5 bases, with 8 bases between them. CDR3 length equals 13 residues. CDR1 is SGHTA and CDR2 is FQGTGA in the germline V gene. Here the CDR3 reads CASSFRGNNEQFF. The CDR3 DNA sequence: TGTGCCAGCAGCTTCAGAGGCAACAATGAGCAGTTCTTC.

The chain joins TRBV2 to TRBJ2-2; TRBD1 agrees at 8 bases. CDR3 length equals 14 residues. Germline V gives CDR1 SNHLY, CDR2 FYNNEI. V dropped 6 bases and J dropped 4; count of bases not matched to a gene: 4. The CDR3 nucleotides are TGTGCCAGCAGCCGACAGGGGTCCACCGGGGAGCTGTTTTTT. Encoded protein: CASSRQGSTGELFF.

This chain uses TRBV4-3 with TRBJ1-1, with 7 nucleotides matching TRBD1. The junction had 3 bases not matched to a gene; V was cut back by 0 bases and J by 2 bases. The CDR3 is made up of 15 amino acids. Germline assignment: CDR1 LGHNA and CDR2 YSLEER. The CDR3 reads CASSQDHRGNTEAFF. In nucleotides, the CDR3 is TGCGCCAGCAGCCAAGATCACAGGGGAAACACTGAAGCTTTCTTT.

This chain uses TRBV5-6 with TRBJ2-2; possibly TRBD2 for D (5 bases). Germline CDR1 is SGHDT and CDR2 is YYEEEE. The V gene lost 4 bases and the J gene lost 3 bases, with 13 bases spanning the gap. The CDR3 contains 15 residues. This chain's CDR3 is CASSPTRWDTGELFF. The CDR3 DNA follows: TGTGCCAGCAGCCCCACTAGGTGGGACACCGGGGAGCTGTTTTTT.

The rearrangement uses TRBV11-2 and TRBJ2-2; 9 positions match TRBD1. Trimming removed 6 bases from V and 7 bases from J; junction bases left unmatched: 12. CDR3 length: 16 amino acids. Germline CDR1 is SGHAT and CDR2 is FQNNGV. For the CDR3, the DNA is TGTGCCAGCAGTCATAGTCCGGGACAGGGCAGCGGGGAGCTGTTTTTT. This encodes CASSHSPGQGSGELFF.

The genes are TRBV25-1 and TRBJ2-1; D is possibly TRBD2 (5 bases). V was clipped by 2 bases and J by 7 bases, with 12 bases between them. The V gene's germline CDR1 is MGHDK and CDR2 SYGVNS. The CDR3 has 14 residues. The DNA of the CDR3 is TGTGCCAGCAGTGAAGTGCGGGTACGGAATGAGCAGTTCTTC. Translated: CASSEVRVRNEQFF.